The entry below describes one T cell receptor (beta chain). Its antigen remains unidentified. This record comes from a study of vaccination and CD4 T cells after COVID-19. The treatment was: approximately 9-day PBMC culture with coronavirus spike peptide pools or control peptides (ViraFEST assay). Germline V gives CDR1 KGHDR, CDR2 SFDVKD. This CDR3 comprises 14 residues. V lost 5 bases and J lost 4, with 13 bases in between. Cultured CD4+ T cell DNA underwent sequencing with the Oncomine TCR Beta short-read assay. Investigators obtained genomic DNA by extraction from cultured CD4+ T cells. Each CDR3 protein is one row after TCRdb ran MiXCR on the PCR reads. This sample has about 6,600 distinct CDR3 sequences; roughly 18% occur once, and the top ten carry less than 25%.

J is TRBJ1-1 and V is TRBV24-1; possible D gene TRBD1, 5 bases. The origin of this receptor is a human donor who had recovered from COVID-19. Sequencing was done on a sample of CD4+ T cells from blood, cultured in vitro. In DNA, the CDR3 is TGTGCCACCAGTGTGCCCGGGGGGTGCACTGAAGCTTTCTTT. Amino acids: CATSVPGGCTEAFF.